This entry features one T cell receptor beta chain sequence. Its antigen is not identified. This sample was included in a study of beta chain features in type 1 diabetes. General observations from the study: When Type 1 diabetes patients were examined, their TCRB CDR3s proved moderately but significantly shorter in all four CD4+ subsets.

The whole isolated RNA underwent reverse transcription, so sequencing captured expressed TCRB transcripts. Sequencing was performed with immunoSEQ multiplex PCR; in TCRdb, only in-frame clones are kept and a portion is missing. The sample has some 640,000 clones, around 15% seen once. The TCR originated in a young man with type 1 diabetes. What was sequenced was naive CD4+ T cells from blood.

CDR3 residues: CASRRTALYGYTF. The CDR3 DNA is TGCGCCAGCAGACGGACGGCGCTCTATGGCTACACCTTC. The chain joins TRBV5-1 to TRBJ1-2; no clear D. Trimming shortened V by 5 bases and J by 4 bases, and 12 bases separated the two germline ends. This CDR3 has 13 amino acids. Germline-derived CDR1 and CDR2 are SGHRS and YFSETQ.